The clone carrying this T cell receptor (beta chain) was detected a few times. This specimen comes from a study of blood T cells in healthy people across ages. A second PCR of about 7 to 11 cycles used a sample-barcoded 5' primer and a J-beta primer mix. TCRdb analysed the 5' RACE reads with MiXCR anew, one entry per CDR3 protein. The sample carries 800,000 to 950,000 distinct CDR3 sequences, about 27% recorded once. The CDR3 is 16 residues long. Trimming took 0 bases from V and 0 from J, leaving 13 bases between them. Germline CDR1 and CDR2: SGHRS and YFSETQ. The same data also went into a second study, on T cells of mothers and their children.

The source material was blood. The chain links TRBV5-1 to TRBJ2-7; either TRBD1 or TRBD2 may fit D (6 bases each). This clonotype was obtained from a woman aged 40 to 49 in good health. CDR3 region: CASSLALGGRSYEQYF. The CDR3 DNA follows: TGCGCCAGCAGCTTGGCGCTCGGGGGCCGCTCCTACGAGCAGTACTTC. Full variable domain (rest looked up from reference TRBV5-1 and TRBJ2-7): KAGVTQTPRYLIKTRGQQVTLSCSPISGHRSVSWYQQTPGQGLQFLFEYFSETQRNKGNFPGRFSGRQFSNSRSEMNVSTLELGDSALYLCASSLALGGRSYEQYFGPGTRLTVT.